The source of this TCR beta chain is a study of cytomegalovirus exposure and HLA in healthy donors. Study-wide points: According to an earlier analysis, most TCR beta V segments yielded productive rearrangements about 87% or about 30% of the time. In a later analysis, specific HLA alleles were associated with under 20,000 TCR beta sequences at a 0.05 false discovery rate.

On this clone itself: Its antigen is undetermined.

PCR primers comprised 60 Vbeta and 13 Jbeta primers. In the authors' workflow: Around 11 million of some 80 million unique TCR beta chains were shared, per a later count. Profiled with immunoSEQ multiplex PCR; TCRdb holds only in-frame clones, not every one. Clone size and V and J calls were adopted from that table, with D and trimming inferred from the DNA. Here the sample spans 100,000 to 150,000 clones, about 80% being singletons. In germline, CDR1 is LGHNA, CDR2 YSLEER. J was trimmed by 3 bases and V by 4 bases; bases with no gene match: 8. The CDR3 covers 15 residues. The clonotype comes from a man younger than 40 in good health and CMV-seropositive. This sequence joins TRBV4-3 and TRBJ2-5; 7 bases are shared with TRBD2. The sample was PBMCs. CDR3 in amino acids: CASSLSGGSEETQYF. CDR3 sequence (DNA): TGCGCCAGCAGCCTCTCAGGCGGGAGTGAAGAGACCCAGTACTTC.